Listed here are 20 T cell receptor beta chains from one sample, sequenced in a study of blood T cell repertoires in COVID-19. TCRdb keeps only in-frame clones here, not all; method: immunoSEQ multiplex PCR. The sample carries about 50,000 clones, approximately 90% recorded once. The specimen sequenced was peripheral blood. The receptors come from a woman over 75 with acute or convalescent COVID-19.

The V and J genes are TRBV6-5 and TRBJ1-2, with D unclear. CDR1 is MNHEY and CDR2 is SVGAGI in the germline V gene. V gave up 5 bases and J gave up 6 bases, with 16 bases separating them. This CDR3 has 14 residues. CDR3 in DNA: TGTGCCAGCAGTCCTGAAACGCCAGGTAATGGCTACACCTTC. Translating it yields CASSPETPGNGYTF.

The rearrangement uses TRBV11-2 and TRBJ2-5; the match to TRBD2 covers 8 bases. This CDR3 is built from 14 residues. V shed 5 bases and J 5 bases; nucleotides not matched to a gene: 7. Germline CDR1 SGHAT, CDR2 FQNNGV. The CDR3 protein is CASSKAQRGETQYF. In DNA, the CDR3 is TGTGCCAGCAGCAAGGCCCAGCGGGGGGAGACCCAGTACTTC.

The CDR3 bases are TGTGCCAGCAAACAGGGGAGCTATGGCTACACCTTC. It translates to CASKQGSYGYTF. This chain connects TRBV2 to TRBJ1-2; the match to TRBD1 covers 7 bases. The junction had 3 bases not matched to a gene; V was cut back by 7 bases and J by 4 bases. The length of the CDR3 is 12 residues. The germline gives CDR1 SNHLY, CDR2 FYNNEI.

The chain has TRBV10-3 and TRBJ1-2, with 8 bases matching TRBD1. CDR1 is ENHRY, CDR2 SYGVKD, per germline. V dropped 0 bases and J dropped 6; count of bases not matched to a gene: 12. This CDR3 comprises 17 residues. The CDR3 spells CAISESSGTGRDNGYTF. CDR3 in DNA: TGTGCCATCAGTGAGTCGAGTGGGACAGGTCGGGATAATGGCTACACCTTC.

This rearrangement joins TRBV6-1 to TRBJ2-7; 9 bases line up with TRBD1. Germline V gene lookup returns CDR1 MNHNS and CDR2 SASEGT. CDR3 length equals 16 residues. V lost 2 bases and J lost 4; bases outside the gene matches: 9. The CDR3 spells CASSEYGRQGVYEQYF. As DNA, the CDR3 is TGTGCCAGCAGTGAATATGGGAGACAGGGGGTTTACGAGCAGTACTTC.

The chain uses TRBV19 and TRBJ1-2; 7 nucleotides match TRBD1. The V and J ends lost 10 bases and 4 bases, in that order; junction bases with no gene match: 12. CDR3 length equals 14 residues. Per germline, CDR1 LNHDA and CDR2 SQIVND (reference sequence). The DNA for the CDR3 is TGTGCCACCTCGCCAGGGGGGCTCCCCTATGGCTACACCTTC. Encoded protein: CATSPGGLPYGYTF.

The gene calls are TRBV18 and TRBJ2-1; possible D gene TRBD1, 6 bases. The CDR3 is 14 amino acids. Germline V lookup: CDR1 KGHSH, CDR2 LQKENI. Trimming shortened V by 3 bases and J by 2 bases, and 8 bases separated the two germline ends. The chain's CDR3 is CASSPQGTYNEQFF. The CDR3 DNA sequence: TGTGCCAGCTCACCGCAGGGGACCTACAATGAGCAGTTCTTC.

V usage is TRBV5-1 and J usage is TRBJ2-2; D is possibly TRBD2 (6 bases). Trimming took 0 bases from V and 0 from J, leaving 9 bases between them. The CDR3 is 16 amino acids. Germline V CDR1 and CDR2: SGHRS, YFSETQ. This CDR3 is CASSLAAGPNTGELFF. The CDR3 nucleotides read TGCGCCAGCAGCTTGGCGGCGGGACCGAACACCGGGGAGCTGTTTTTT.

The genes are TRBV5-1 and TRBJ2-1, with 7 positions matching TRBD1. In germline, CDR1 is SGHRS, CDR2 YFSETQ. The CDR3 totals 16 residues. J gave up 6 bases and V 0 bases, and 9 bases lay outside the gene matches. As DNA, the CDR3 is TGCGCCAGCAGCTTGGCAGGGGGTCCCGGGCTCAATGAGCAGTTCTTC. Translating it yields CASSLAGGPGLNEQFF.

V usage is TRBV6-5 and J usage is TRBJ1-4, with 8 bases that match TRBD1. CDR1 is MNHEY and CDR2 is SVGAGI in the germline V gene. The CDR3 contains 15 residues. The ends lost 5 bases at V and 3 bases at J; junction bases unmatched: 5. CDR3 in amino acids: CASSIRTGSNEKLFF. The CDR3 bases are TGTGCCAGCAGTATTCGGACAGGGTCTAATGAAAAACTGTTTTTT.

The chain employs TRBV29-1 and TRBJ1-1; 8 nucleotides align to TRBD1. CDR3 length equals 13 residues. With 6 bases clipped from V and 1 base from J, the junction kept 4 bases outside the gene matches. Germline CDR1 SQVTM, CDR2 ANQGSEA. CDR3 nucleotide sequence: TGCAGCGTGCACAGGGGGGGGAACACTGAAGCTTTCTTT. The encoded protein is CSVHRGGNTEAFF.

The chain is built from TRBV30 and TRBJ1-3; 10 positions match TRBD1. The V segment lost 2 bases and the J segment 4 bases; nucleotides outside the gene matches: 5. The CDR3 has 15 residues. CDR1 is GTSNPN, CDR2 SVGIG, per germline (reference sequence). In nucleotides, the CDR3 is TGTGCCTGGAGTCCCGGGACAGGGGCGGGAAACACCATATATTTT. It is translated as CAWSPGTGAGNTIYF.

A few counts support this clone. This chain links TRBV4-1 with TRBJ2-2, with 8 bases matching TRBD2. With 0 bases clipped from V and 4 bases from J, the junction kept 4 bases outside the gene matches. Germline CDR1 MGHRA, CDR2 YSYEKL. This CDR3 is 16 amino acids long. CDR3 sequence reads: CASSQEAGAITGELFF. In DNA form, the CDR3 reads TGCGCCAGCAGCCAAGAAGCGGGGGCGATCACCGGGGAGCTGTTTTTT.

CDR3 protein: CASSQETGTLGSEQFF. For the CDR3, the DNA is TGTGCCAGCAGCCAGGAAACCGGGACCCTCGGGAGTGAGCAGTTCTTC. The chain links TRBV4-2 to TRBJ2-1, with D perhaps TRBD2 (6 bases). This CDR3 is built from 16 residues. Germline V CDR1 and CDR2: LGHNA, YNFKEQ. Trimming shortened V by 3 bases and J by 9 bases, and 21 bases separated the two germline ends.

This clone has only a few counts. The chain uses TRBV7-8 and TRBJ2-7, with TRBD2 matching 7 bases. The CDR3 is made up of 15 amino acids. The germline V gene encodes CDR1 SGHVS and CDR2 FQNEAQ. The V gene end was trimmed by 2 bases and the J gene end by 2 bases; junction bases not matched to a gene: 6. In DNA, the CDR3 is TGTGCCAGCAGCTTAAGCACTAGCGACCCCTACGAGCAGTACTTC. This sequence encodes CASSLSTSDPYEQYF.

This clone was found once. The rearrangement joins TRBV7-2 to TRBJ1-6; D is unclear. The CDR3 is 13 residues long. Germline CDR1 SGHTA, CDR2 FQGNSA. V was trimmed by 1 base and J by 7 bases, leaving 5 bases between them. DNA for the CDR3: TGTGCCAGCAGCTTAGACAACAATTCACCCCTCCACTTT. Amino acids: CASSLDNNSPLHF.

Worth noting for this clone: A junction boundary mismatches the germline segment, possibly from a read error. For the CDR3, the DNA is TGTGCCAGCACCTCTACTGTTTTACCCCATATATTC. Translating it yields CASTSTVLPHIF. The chain links TRBV12-3 or TRBV12-4 to TRBJ1-2; D gene unclear. This CDR3 is 12 amino acids long.

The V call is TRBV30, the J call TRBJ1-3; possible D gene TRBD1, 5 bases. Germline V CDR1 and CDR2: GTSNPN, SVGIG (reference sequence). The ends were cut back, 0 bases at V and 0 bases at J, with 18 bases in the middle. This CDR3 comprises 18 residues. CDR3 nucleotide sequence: TGTGCCTGGAGTGTACGAGCTTATTGGGGGGTCTCTGGAAACACCATATATTTT. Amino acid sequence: CAWSVRAYWGVSGNTIYF.

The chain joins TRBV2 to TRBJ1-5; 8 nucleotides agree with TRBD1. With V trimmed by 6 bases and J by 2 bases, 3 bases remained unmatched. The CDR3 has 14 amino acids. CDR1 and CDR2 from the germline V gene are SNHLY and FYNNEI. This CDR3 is CASSSRGRNQPQHF. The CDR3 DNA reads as TGTGCCAGCAGCTCCAGGGGGCGCAATCAGCCCCAGCATTTT.

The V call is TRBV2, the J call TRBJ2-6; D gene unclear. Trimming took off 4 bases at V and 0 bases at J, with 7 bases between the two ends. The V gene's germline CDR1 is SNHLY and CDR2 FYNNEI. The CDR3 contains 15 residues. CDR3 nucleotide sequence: TGTGCCAGCAGTGGGGCATACTCTGGGGCCAACGTCCTGACTTTC. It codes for CASSGAYSGANVLTF.